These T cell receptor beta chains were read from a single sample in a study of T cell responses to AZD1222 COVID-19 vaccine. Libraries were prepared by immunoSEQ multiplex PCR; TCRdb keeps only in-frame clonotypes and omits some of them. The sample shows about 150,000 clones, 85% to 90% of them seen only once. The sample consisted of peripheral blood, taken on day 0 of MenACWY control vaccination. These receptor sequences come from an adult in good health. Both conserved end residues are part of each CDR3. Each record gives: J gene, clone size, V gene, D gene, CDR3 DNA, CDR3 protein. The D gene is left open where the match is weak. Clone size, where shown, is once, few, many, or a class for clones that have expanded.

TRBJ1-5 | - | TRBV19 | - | TGTGCCAGTAGTAAGGGAAACACGGAGGCCTATAGCAATCAGCCCCAGCATTTT | CASSKGNTEAYSNQPQHF
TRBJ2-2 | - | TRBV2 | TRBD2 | TGTGCCAGCAGTAAGAGCGGGAGTAATACCGGGGAGCTGTTTTTT | CASSKSGSNTGELFF
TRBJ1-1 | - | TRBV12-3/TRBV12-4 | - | TGTGCCAGCAGTTTGGTGGGCACTGAAGCTTTCTTT | CASSLVGTEAFF
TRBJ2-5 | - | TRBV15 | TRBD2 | TGTGCCACCAGCGGACTGGGGGAGGGGCGAGAGACCCAGTACTTC | CATSGLGEGRETQYF
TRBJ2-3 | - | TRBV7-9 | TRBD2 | TGTGCCAGCAGCACGGGACTAGCGGGGGCTTTAGATACGCAGTATTTT | CASSTGLAGALDTQYF
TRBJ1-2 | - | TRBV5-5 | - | TGTGCCAGCACCCCCGGGCCCTTCACCTTC | CASTPGPFTF
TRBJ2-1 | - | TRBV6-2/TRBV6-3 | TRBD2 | TGTGCCAGCACCCCTGGGACTAGCGGGAACAATGAGCAGTTCTTC | CASTPGTSGNNEQFF
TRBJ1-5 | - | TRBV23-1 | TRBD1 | TGCGCCAGCAGTCAATCTGAGACAGGGGGCTTCAGGGGTAATCAGCCCCAGCATTTT | CASSQSETGGFRGNQPQHF
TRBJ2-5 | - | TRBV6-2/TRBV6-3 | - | TGTGCCAGCACCCCCTGGAGAGGGGGTCTTCGAGAGACCCAGTACTTC | CASTPWRGGLRETQYF
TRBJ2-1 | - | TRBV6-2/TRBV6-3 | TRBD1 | TGTGCCAGCAGTTACATCCTCCAGGGGGCATGGTACAATGAGCAGTTCTTC | CASSYILQGAWYNEQFF
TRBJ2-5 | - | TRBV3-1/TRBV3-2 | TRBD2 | TGTGCCAGCACCTCAAGCGGGACCAATCTAGAGACCCAGTACTTC | CASTSSGTNLETQYF
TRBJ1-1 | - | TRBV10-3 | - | TGTGCCATCAGGGCTTCGCAGGGTCTTGTCGCTGAAGCTTTCTTT | CAIRASQGLVAEAFF
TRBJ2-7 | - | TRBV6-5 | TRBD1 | TGTGCCAGCAGTTACATGCAGGGGGCCTACGAGCAGTACTTC | CASSYMQGAYEQYF
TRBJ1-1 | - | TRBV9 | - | TGTGCCAGCAGCGTAAGTGGGAGCACTGAAGCTTTCTTT | CASSVSGSTEAFF
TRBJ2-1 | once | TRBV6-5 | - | TGTGCCAGCTTTACCCACATGTTGGGGAGTGAGCAGTTCTTC | CASFTHMLGSEQFF
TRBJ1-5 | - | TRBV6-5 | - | TGTGCCAGCAGACCCGACGGACATAGCAATCAGCCCCAGCATTTT | CASRPDGHSNQPQHF
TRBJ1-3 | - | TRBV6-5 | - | TGTGCCAGCAGACCGGGCGGAGAAGGAAACACCATATATTTT | CASRPGGEGNTIYF
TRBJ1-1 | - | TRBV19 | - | TGTGCCAGTAGTCCGCCCGGGACGAACACTGAAGCTTTCTTT | CASSPPGTNTEAFF
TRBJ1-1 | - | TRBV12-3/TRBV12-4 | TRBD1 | TGTGCCAGCAACCTCGGGACAGTGGCTTTCTTT | CASNLGTVAFF
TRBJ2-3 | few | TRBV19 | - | TGTGCCAGTAGGGGCCGCGGGGAAGACACAGATACGCAGTATTTT | CASRGRGEDTDTQYF
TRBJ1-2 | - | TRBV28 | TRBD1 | TGTGCCAGCAGTTCGCCGGGACAGCAAAACTATGGCTACACCTTC | CASSSPGQQNYGYTF
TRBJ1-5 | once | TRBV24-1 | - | TGTGCCACCAGTGACGGTGACCCTAGATATAGCAATCAGCCCCAGCATTTT | CATSDGDPRYSNQPQHF
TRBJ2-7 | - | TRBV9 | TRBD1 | TGTGCCAGCGGAAGGTCCGGACAGGGAATCTACGAGCAGTACTTC | CASGRSGQGIYEQYF
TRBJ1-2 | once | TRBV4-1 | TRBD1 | TGCGCCAGCAGCCAAGTCGAGGGGGCAGCTGGCTACACCTTC | CASSQVEGAAGYTF
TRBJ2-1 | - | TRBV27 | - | TGTGCCAGCAGTCGAAAGGTGGTTGCGAGCTCCTACAATGAGCAGTTCTTC | CASSRKVVASSYNEQFF
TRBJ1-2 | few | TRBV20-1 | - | TGCAGTGCTAGCGGGGGTGGCTACACCTTC | CSASGGGYTF
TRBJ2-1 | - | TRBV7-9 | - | TGTGCCAGCAGCCCCGGAGGGCGGGGAAGGAATGAGCAGTTCTTC | CASSPGGRGRNEQFF
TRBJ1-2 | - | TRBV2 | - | TGTGCCAGCCTCAGGGTGGGGGATGGCTACACCTTC | CASLRVGDGYTF
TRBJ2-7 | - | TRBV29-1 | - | TGCAGCACGAGTGGGGGGGCGAATCACGAGCAGTACTTC | CSTSGGANHEQYF
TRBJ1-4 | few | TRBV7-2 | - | TGTGCCAGCAGCTTACGCCGTATGAGAACTAATGAAAAACTGTTTTTT | CASSLRRMRTNEKLFF
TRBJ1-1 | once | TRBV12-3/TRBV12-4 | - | TGTGCCAGCAGTTTCAGGCCACGCACTGAAGCTTTCTTT | CASSFRPRTEAFF
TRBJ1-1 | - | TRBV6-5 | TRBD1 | TGTGCCAGCGGGGACAGGAACACTGAAGCTTTCTTT | CASGDRNTEAFF
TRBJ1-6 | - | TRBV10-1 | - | TGCGCCAGCAGTGAGTCGACCTTGCCTCAACTTCGGGCAGGGGCGGAAAATTCACCCCTCCACTTT | CASSESTLPQLRAGAENSPLHF
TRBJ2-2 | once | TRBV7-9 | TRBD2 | TGTGCCAGCAGCACCAGGCGGACTAGCCCGAACACCGGGGAGCTGTTTTTT | CASSTRRTSPNTGELFF
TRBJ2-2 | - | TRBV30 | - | TGTGCCTGGAGTGTACTCCTCCCAGACGACGGGGAGCTGTTTTTT | CAWSVLLPDDGELFF
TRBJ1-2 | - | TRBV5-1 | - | TGCGCCAGCAGCTTGGGGCAGAACTATGGCTACACCTTC | CASSLGQNYGYTF
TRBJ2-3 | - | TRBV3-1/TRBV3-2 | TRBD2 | TGTGCCAGCAGCCCCGGGACTAGCGCAGATACGCAGTATTTT | CASSPGTSADTQYF
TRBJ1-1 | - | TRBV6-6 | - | TGTGCCAGCGCCCGGGGGTGGAAGAACACTGAAGCTTTCTTT | CASARGWKNTEAFF
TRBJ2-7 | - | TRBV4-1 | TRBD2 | TGCGCCAGCAGCCAAGAGGGGACAAGGATGTTAAGGCCTAGCGGGACCTACGAGCAGTACTTC | CASSQEGTRMLRPSGTYEQYF
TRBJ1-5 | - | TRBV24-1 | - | TGTGCCACCAGTGACACCAGACAGCTGAATCAGCCCCAGCATTTT | CATSDTRQLNQPQHF
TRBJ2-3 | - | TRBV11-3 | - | TGTGCCAGCAGCTTACGAAAAACTAGGGTTACAGATACGCAGTATTTT | CASSLRKTRVTDTQYF
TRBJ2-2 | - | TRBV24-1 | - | TGTGCCACCAGTGGACCCCTGACAGCGAACACCGGGGAGCTGTTTTTT | CATSGPLTANTGELFF
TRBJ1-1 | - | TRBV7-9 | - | TGTGCCAGCAGCCCGCCAGGACCGACGAACACTGAAGCTTTCTTT | CASSPPGPTNTEAFF
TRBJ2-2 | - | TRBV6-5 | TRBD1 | TGTGCCAGCAGTTTGACAGGGGGCTTCGCTGGGGAGCTGTTTTTT | CASSLTGGFAGELFF
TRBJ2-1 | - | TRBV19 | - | TGTGCCAGTAGTCCCCCGGGACTCCCCGAGCAGTTCTTC | CASSPPGLPEQFF
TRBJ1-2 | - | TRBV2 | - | TGTGCCAGCAGTGGGACAGCTAACTATGGCTACACCTTC | CASSGTANYGYTF
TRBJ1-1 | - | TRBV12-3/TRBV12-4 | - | TGTGCCAGCAGTTCGACAGTCACTGAAGCTTTCTTT | CASSSTVTEAFF